This T cell receptor (beta chain) is from a study of cytomegalovirus exposure and HLA in healthy donors (dated by TCRdb to about 2017). General notes on the study: According to a later analysis, one platform produced both the 100 to 150 validation repertoires and the 700 or so repertoires of the first cohort. To predict cytomegalovirus infection status, the study brought together high-throughput TCR immunosequencing, statistical association of individual TCRs with disease status, and machine learning. Along with the approximately 650-subject first cohort, a separate validation cohort of over a hundred different subjects was used. The study aimed to test whether cataloging public T cell receptors could reveal signatures of past pathogen exposure.

To prepare the library, the immunoSEQ multiplex PCR assay was applied. In the source study's methods: A statistical classification framework was developed to diagnose cytomegalovirus status using the catalog of TCR beta chain sequences. In TCRdb, the immuneACCESS table is reduced to in-frame sequences with V and J assigned. These tables do not hold every clone; where another copy was compared, an unresolved V gene accounts for under half, and the others remain unexplained. For V, J and clone size, that table is used; D and trimming come from the DNA. For this sample there are approximately 98,000 clones; approximately 95% appear just once. The ten largest clones add up to 0.65% to 0.7% of the sample. The investigation overall reported the following: Cytomegalovirus status was reported to be diagnosed by the classifier with high specificity and sensitivity in both the original and validation cohorts. Of the cluster scores, about 94% were above 0 in a later analysis, which found that TCRs clustered in the first cohort also tended to co-occur in the 95 to 150 validation repertoires. The study listed 164 TCR beta chains as associated with cytomegalovirus. In vitro tests confirmed that a few of the cytomegalovirus-associated TCR beta chains recognize cytomegalovirus antigens. Across donors, most TCR sequences were observed very rarely, whereas some public TCRs were present in many individuals. It was suggested by the authors that the approach could potentially be generalized to other disease states and immunological phenotypes. A later analysis had no HLA typing for the validation cohort, so co-occurrence there was scored across all 120 repertoires.

With respect to this clone: Its antigen is unknown. Qualities for individual bases were not recorded, and no much larger clone is one base off.

The donors were included in the validation cohort of approximately 130 subjects, a group kept apart from the roughly 670-subject first cohort. CDR1 and CDR2 are read off the germline V gene as SGHDN and FVKESK. Compared with germline, V lacks 3 bases and J lacks 2 bases; bases without a gene match: 13. Reading from cysteine to phenylalanine, the CDR3 counts 18 amino acids. This entry keeps only the CDR3 DNA: 54 bases, framed from base 1. This sequence was found in a woman in her late teens or twenties in good health and CMV-seronegative. Recombination joined TRBV14 with TRBJ1-2, with TRBD1 identical over 9 junction bases. The sequenced sample was PBMCs. The CDR3 protein: CASSHGPGQGLGNYGYTF. The nucleotide sequence reads as follows: TGTGCCAGCAGCCACGGACCGGGACAGGGCCTCGGGAACTATGGCTACACCTTC.